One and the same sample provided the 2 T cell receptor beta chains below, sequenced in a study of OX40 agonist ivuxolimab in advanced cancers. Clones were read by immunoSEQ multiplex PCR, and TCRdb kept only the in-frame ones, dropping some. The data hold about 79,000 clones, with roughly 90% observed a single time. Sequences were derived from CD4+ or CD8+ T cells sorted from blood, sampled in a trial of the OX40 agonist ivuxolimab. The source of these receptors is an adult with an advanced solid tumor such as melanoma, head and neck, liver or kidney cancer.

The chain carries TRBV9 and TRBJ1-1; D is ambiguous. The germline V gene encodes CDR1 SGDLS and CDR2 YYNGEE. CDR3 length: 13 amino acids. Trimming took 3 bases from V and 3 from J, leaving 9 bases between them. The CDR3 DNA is TGTGCCAGCAGCGCCCCCTTGGACACTGAAGCTTTCTTT. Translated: CASSAPLDTEAFF.

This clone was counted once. The CDR3 sequence is CASSLVPGGYEKLFF. The DNA for the CDR3 is TGTGCCAGCAGCTTAGTGCCAGGGGGCTACGAAAAACTGTTTTTT. This chain links TRBV7-6 with TRBJ1-4; 8 bases fit TRBD1. Looked up from germline, CDR1 is SGHVS and CDR2 is FNYEAQ. CDR3 length: 15 residues. After removal of 1 base from V and 8 bases from J, the junction contained 6 bases not matched to a gene.